This TCR beta chain was identified during a study of cytomegalovirus exposure and HLA in healthy donors. The primer mix had 60 Vbeta and 13 Jbeta primers. Measured with immunoSEQ multiplex PCR; TCRdb has only the in-frame clones, and not every one. Its table lists more than 40,000 clones. V shed 3 bases and J 4 bases; nucleotides not matched to a gene: 6. The CDR3 length is 14 residues. Germline CDR1 is SGHNT and CDR2 is YYREEE (reference sequence). This chain connects TRBV5-4 to TRBJ2-7; 8 nucleotides align to TRBD2. The receptor comes from a female donor in good health and CMV-seronegative. Input material: PBMCs. The CDR3 here is CASSSRGLGYEQYF. DNA for the CDR3: TGTGCCAGCAGCTCTCGGGGACTAGGGTACGAGCAGTACTTC. Variable domain in full (rest from reference TRBV5-4 and TRBJ2-7): ETGVTQSPTHLIKTRGQQVTLRCSSQSGHNTVSWYQQALGQGPQFIFQYYREEENGRGNFPPRFSGLQFPNYSSELNVNALELDDSALYLCASSSRGLGYEQYFGPGTRLTVT.